This T cell receptor (beta chain) was identified during a study of blood T cell repertoires in COVID-19. For the study at large: Some COVID-19 samples were acute and others convalescent; all came from the United States, Italy and Spain.

The study recruited people aged 18 to 89 years across 20 to 30 US areas. Per the study methods: It was from reference gene primer amplification that nucleated cell counts were estimated. Only in-frame clones appear in the TCRdb table, and some are missing; sequencing was by immunoSEQ multiplex PCR. Clone size and V and J calls were adopted from that table, with D and trimming inferred from the DNA. The sample contains about 86,000 clones, about 89% of which appear only once. The CDR3 contains 15 residues. Trimming left V 2 bases short and J 6 bases short, with 12 bases between. In germline, CDR1 is SGHRS, CDR2 YFSETQ.

This TCR was recovered from a woman between 50 and 59 years old with acute COVID-19. The sequenced sample consisted of PBMCs or T cells enriched from blood (not recorded which). V gene TRBV5-1 combines with J gene TRBJ1-6; weak D call: TRBD1 (6 bases). The CDR3: CASSLTQGSNSPLHF. CDR3 bases: TGCGCCAGCAGCTTAACCCAGGGGAGTAATTCACCCCTCCACTTT.